This T cell receptor beta chain is drawn from a study of early T cells in non-severe SARS-CoV-2 infection (dated by TCRdb to the early 2020s). About the study as a whole: TCR sequencing used bulk RNA from unsorted whole blood, so alpha and beta chains could not be paired. Summary of the overall study and its limitations: Matching against VDJdb was skewed toward anti-spike CD8 responses, likely underestimated virus-specific expansions, and missed private and CD4 specificities.

A case-control design nested within a healthcare worker cohort in London, UK, was used, with weekly nasopharyngeal swab PCR tests and blood sampling performed. Healthcare workers were recruited during the week of the UK lockdown, between 23 and 31 March 2020, and followed weekly for up to 16 weeks. About this clonotype: It lacks a known antigen. Per-base qualities were not stored, and no clone one base away is much larger.

The receptor library was made with 5' RACE. The instrument was a NextSeq 500. To correct for sequencing error and PCR bias, the TCR library protocol tagged individual cDNA molecules with unique molecular identifiers. TCR alpha and beta chains were both sequenced, and the abundances of alpha and beta sequences in each sample were closely correlated with each other. The authors' pipeline ran thus. V gene, J gene and CDR3 annotation of TCR sequences was performed with Decombinator V4. Expanded TCRs were defined as changing significantly between any two time points under a Poisson model with p below 0.0001. Abundances of TCRs were expressed as counts per million after normalisation to the total number of TCRs sequenced in each sample. TRAV1-2 paired with TRAJ12, TRAJ20 or TRAJ33 defined MAIT TCRs, while TRAV10 paired with TRAJ18 defined iNKT TCRs. VDJdb, accessed 1 November 2021, was searched for CMV, EBV and SARS-CoV-2 annotated TCRs, with TCRs annotated for multiple antigens excluded. TCRdb reprocessed the public reads (quality trimming at Q25 with fastp, clone calling with MiXCR) and kept in-frame beta chains. Identical CDR3 protein sequences are pooled into one entry, listed with their most common genes and DNA. None of the V and J calls come from the authors' own analysis; TCRdb made them. The table for this sample lists around 80,000 distinct CDR3 sequences; about 11% of them were counted only once. More than 10% of the sample is in the top ten clones.

Its CDR3 holds 17 amino acids, cysteine through phenylalanine. Only the CDR3 DNA is retained, 51 bases long and in frame from the first base. The V and J segments used are TRBV3-2 and TRBJ2-1; no check of the table's D call, TRBD2, against the DNA was made. TRBV3-2 is described as a pseudogene. The sequence came from an adult who was a healthcare worker with PCR-confirmed SARS-CoV-2 infection or an uninfected control (not recorded which). The sample consisted of whole blood, taken at baseline. The CDR3 loop reads CASSQGMGGTRSNEQFF. The DNA sequence follows: TGTGCCAGCAGCCAAGGGATGGGGGGGACTAGATCCAATGAGCAGTTCTTC.